This T cell receptor beta chain was captured in a study of OX40 agonist ivuxolimab in advanced cancers. Whole-study context: Clinicians treated patients with ivuxolimab, an agonistic anti-OX40 (CD134) antibody. Every 2 weeks, ivuxolimab was infused into the patients intravenously at between 0.01 and 10 mg/kg.

Assay used: immunoSEQ multiplex PCR; TCRdb lists only in-frame clones, some missing. The data show around 9,300 clones, with 80% to 90% seen just once and 13% held by the top ten. CDR1 is SGHVS, CDR2 FQNEAQ, per germline. The CDR3 runs 18 residues. With V trimmed by 5 bases and J by 4 bases, 14 bases remained unmatched. General observations from the study: CD4+ and CD8+ blood T cells expanded clonally by week 6 at 0.1 to 3.0 mg/kg. A proportion of nonresponders additionally exhibited low normalized T-cell clonal expansion.

This clone was seen only once. Its antigen is as yet unknown. This receptor was obtained from an adult with an advanced solid tumor such as melanoma, head and neck, liver or kidney cancer. The chain recombines TRBV7-8 with TRBJ2-1; 10 positions agree with TRBD2. The sequencing used CD4+ or CD8+ T cells sorted from blood, collected in a trial of the OX40 agonist ivuxolimab. CDR3 coding DNA: TGTGCCAGCAGCCCATCATCCCTAGCGGGAGCTATTTACAATGAGCAGTTCTTC. Translating it yields CASSPSSLAGAIYNEQFF.